This entry concerns a single TCR beta chain. Antigen specificity is unknown. The length of the CDR3 is 14 residues. V gave up 2 bases and J gave up 3 bases; unmatched junction bases: 4. The germline V gene encodes CDR1 SGHDN and CDR2 FVKESK. Assay used: immunoSEQ multiplex PCR; TCRdb lists only in-frame clones, some missing. The data show fewer than 60,000 clones, approximately 93% seen once. The data belong to a study of OX40 agonist ivuxolimab in advanced cancers. Study results and caveats: The CD4+ and CD8+ T cells in the blood had expanded clonally by week 6 at 0.1 to 3.0 mg/kg.

This clonotype originated in an adult with an advanced solid tumor such as melanoma, head and neck, liver or kidney cancer. V is TRBV14 and J is TRBJ2-7; 7 bases align to TRBD1. The sample here was CD4+ or CD8+ T cells sorted from blood, taken in a trial of the OX40 agonist ivuxolimab. CDR3 in DNA: TGTGCCAGCAGCCAACAACAGGGGATCTACGAGCAGTACTTC. Protein: CASSQQQGIYEQYF.